This entry lists 28 T cell receptor beta chains sequenced from one sample in a study of cytomegalovirus exposure and HLA in healthy donors. The primer mix had 60 Vbeta and 13 Jbeta primers. Repertoires were generated with immunoSEQ multiplex PCR, while TCRdb's copy carries only in-frame clones and drops some. The table records around 170,000 clones, more than 80% of them present only once. Sequencing used PBMCs. Receptors originate from a woman aged 45-65 years in good health and CMV-seropositive.

This clone was seen only a few times. The chain employs TRBV29-1 and TRBJ1-2, with TRBD1 identical over 7 bases. Germline CDR1 is SQVTM and CDR2 is ANQGSEA. The CDR3 contains 15 residues. Germline trimming cut 6 bases from V and 2 bases from J; bases unmatched to any gene: 12. The CDR3 coding sequence is TGCAGCGTCTATACATTCCTACAGGGGAACTATGGCTACACCTTC. Protein sequence: CSVYTFLQGNYGYTF.

The rearrangement uses TRBV7-9 and TRBJ1-1; 8 bases match TRBD1. Per germline, CDR1 SEHNR and CDR2 FQNEAQ (reference sequence). The CDR3 loop spans 16 amino acids. V lost 5 bases, J lost 1 base, and 9 bases stayed unmatched. CDR3 loop: CASSAVGQAANTEAFF. CDR3 sequence (DNA): TGTGCCAGCAGCGCAGTGGGACAGGCTGCGAACACTGAAGCTTTCTTT.

As concerns this clone: The junction differs from germline at one of its ends, possibly a read error. The J gene is TRBJ2-1, the V gene TRBV7-9, with 8 bases fitting TRBD1. Per the germline V gene, CDR1 is SEHNR and CDR2 is FQNEAQ (reference sequence). The CDR3 runs 14 residues. The CDR3, as DNA: TGTTCCAGCGCAGACAGGGGCCCTTGGAATGAGCAGTTCTTC. This gives the protein CSSADRGPWNEQFF. The whole variable domain, filled in from reference TRBV7-9 and TRBJ2-1, reads DTGVSQNPRHKITKRGQNVTFRCDPISEHNRLYWYRQTLGQGPEFLTYFQNEAQLEKSRLLSDRFSAERPKGSFSTLEIQRTEQGDSAMYLCSSADRGPWNEQFFGPGTRLTVL.

The chain is built from TRBV7-6 and TRBJ1-2; no firm D call. Germline assignment: CDR1 SGHVS and CDR2 FNYEAQ. The CDR3 runs 15 residues. The V end lost 4 bases, the J end lost 2 bases, and 14 bases lay between the germline ends. CDR3 nucleotides: TGTGCCAGCAGCTCTAGAATGGAGGCGAACTATGGCTACACCTTC. Amino acid sequence: CASSSRMEANYGYTF.

Comments on this clone: This sample includes further DNA sequences coding for the same CDR3. The V and J genes are TRBV11-2 and TRBJ2-5; 7 nucleotides align to TRBD2. V trimming: 6 bases; J trimming: 3 bases; junction bases outside the gene matches: 4. The CDR3 spans 13 residues. Germline V lookup: CDR1 SGHAT, CDR2 FQNNGV. CDR3 bases: TGTGCCAGCAGAGGGCTAGCGGAAGAGACCCAGTACTTC. Its protein product is CASRGLAEETQYF.

This clone occurred once. This chain's CDR3 is CASSLSQGGTTDTQYF. The CDR3 coding sequence is TGTGCCAGCAGTTTGTCGCAGGGGGGAACCACAGATACGCAGTATTTT. The rearrangement joins TRBV27 to TRBJ2-3; maybe TRBD1 (7 bases). This CDR3 is built from 16 residues. V dropped 3 bases and J dropped 2 bases, with 15 bases sitting between them. CDR1 and CDR2 (germline): MNHEY, SMNVEV (reference sequence).

The V gene is TRBV19, the J gene TRBJ1-1; D uncertain. The CDR3 runs to 14 residues. With 2 bases removed from V and 2 bases from J, the gap between germline ends came to 9 bases. Per germline, CDR1 LNHDA and CDR2 SQIVND (reference sequence). CDR3 in DNA: TGTGCCAGTAGTATAATTTCGAGAAACACTGAAGCTTTCTTT. This encodes CASSIISRNTEAFF.

The chain couples TRBV6-5 to TRBJ2-7; TRBD1 agrees at 9 bases. With 5 bases clipped from V and 6 bases from J, the junction kept 8 bases outside the gene matches. Germline V gives CDR1 MNHEY, CDR2 SVGAGI. The CDR3 has 14 amino acids. CDR3 DNA sequence: TGTGCCAGCAGTGTACTGGGACAGGGTGGCGAGCAGTACTTC. This encodes CASSVLGQGGEQYF.

V gene TRBV19 combines with J gene TRBJ1-1; D gene uncertain. CDR3 length: 14 amino acids. Trimming shortened V by 4 bases and J by 8 bases, and 17 bases separated the two germline ends. The germline V gene encodes CDR1 LNHDA and CDR2 SQIVND (reference sequence). CDR3 region: CASSTDSRVWEAFF. Here the CDR3 DNA reads TGTGCCAGTAGTACAGATTCTCGAGTTTGGGAAGCTTTCTTT.

Regarding this clone: Other DNA sequences within the sample encode an identical CDR3. The chain links TRBV27 to TRBJ2-7, with 9 bases that match TRBD1. Germline V gives CDR1 MNHEY, CDR2 SMNVEV (reference sequence). V lost 4 bases and J lost 3; bases outside the gene matches: 4. The CDR3 covers 14 residues. Here the CDR3 DNA reads TGTGCCAGCAGTTACCGGGACAGGGACTACGAGCAGTACTTC. This translates into CASSYRDRDYEQYF.

This clone was recorded a few times. V usage is TRBV6-5 and J usage is TRBJ1-3, with a possible D match to TRBD1 (6 bases). The CDR3 has 13 amino acids. The V end was cut by 7 bases, the J end by 4 bases, with 11 bases between. The germline V gene has CDR1 MNHEY and CDR2 SVGAGI. The CDR3 protein is CASTPGGGNTIYF. The DNA of the CDR3 is TGTGCCAGCACCCCGGGGGGCGGAAACACCATATATTTT.

The chain employs TRBV6-5 and TRBJ2-3; no clear D gene. Germline V gene data show CDR1 as MNHEY and CDR2 as SVGAGI. Trimming pared 0 bases from V and 0 bases from J, leaving 7 bases between. CDR3 length: 15 residues. CDR3 in DNA: TGTGCCAGCAGTTACTCGGAGTGGAGCACAGATACGCAGTATTTT. This translates into CASSYSEWSTDTQYF.

The genes are TRBV6-5 and TRBJ2-3; D may be TRBD2 (6 bases). This CDR3 contains 13 residues. Germline assignment: CDR1 MNHEY and CDR2 SVGAGI. V lost 8 bases to trimming and J lost 2 bases, with 11 bases between them. Written as DNA, the CDR3 is TGTGCCAGCGGTAGGGACTTCACAGATACGCAGTATTTT. Its translation: CASGRDFTDTQYF.

The chain employs TRBV2 and TRBJ2-3; D is possibly TRBD2 (6 bases). The CDR3 runs 15 residues. V was pared by 7 bases and J by 0 bases, with 14 bases between. Germline CDR1 is SNHLY and CDR2 is FYNNEI. The DNA of the CDR3 is TGTGCCAGCATCAAAACTAGCCGCAGCACAGATACGCAGTATTTT. Translating it yields CASIKTSRSTDTQYF.

This clone was counted only a few times. The chain is built from TRBV30 and TRBJ2-7, with TRBD1 matching 10 bases. V trimming: 3 bases; J trimming: 1 base; junction bases outside the gene matches: 3. Germline CDR1 is GTSNPN and CDR2 is SVGIG (reference sequence). This CDR3 is built from 14 residues. The CDR3: CAWRRTGGSYEQYF. For the CDR3, the DNA is TGTGCCTGGAGACGGACAGGGGGGTCCTACGAGCAGTACTTC.

The chain is built from TRBV19 and TRBJ2-2; weak D call: TRBD2 (6 bases). The CDR3 runs 18 residues. The germline V and J ends were trimmed by 4 bases and 5 bases, with 23 bases remaining between them. The germline V gene has CDR1 LNHDA and CDR2 SQIVND (reference sequence). The CDR3 coding sequence is TGTGCCAGTAGTAGGAGGGGTGATCTGGGCCTTAAGACCGGGGAGCTGTTTTTT. Translated, it gives CASSRRGDLGLKTGELFF. The whole variable domain, remainder taken from reference TRBV19 and TRBJ2-2, is DGGITQSPKYLFRKEGQNVTLSCEQNLNHDAMYWYRQDPGQGLRLIYYSQIVNDFQKGDIAEGYSVSREKKESFPLTVTSAQKNPTAFYLCASSRRGDLGLKTGELFFGEGSRLTVL.

The V and J genes are TRBV11-3 and TRBJ2-1; 13 bases are shared with TRBD2. The CDR3 covers 16 residues. Germline loops: CDR1 SGHNT, CDR2 YENEEA. The V and J ends lost 6 bases and 2 bases, in that order; junction bases with no gene match: 4. CDR3: CASSPGTSGTYNEQFF. The CDR3 coding sequence is TGTGCCAGCAGTCCTGGGACTAGCGGGACCTACAATGAGCAGTTCTTC.

This sequence joins TRBV6-6 and TRBJ2-2; D gene unclear. The CDR3 spans 14 residues. Germline loops: CDR1 MNHNY, CDR2 SVGAGI (reference sequence). Trimming pared 8 bases from V and 1 base from J, leaving 11 bases between. In DNA form, the CDR3 reads TGTGCCAGCGGCCGAGGCTTGAACACCGGGGAGCTGTTTTTT. It encodes CASGRGLNTGELFF.

The chain is built from TRBV7-9 and TRBJ1-1; 9 bases line up with TRBD1. Germline V CDR1 and CDR2: SEHNR, FQNEAQ (reference sequence). This CDR3 is built from 17 residues. V gave up 5 bases and J gave up 5 bases; unmatched junction bases: 15. In nucleotides, the CDR3 is TGTGCCAGCAGCACCCCGGGACAGGGAAAAGGGAAAACTGAAGCTTTCTTT. It codes for CASSTPGQGKGKTEAFF. Full variable domain (outside the CDR3, taken from reference TRBV7-9 and TRBJ1-1): DTGVSQNPRHKITKRGQNVTFRCDPISEHNRLYWYRQTLGQGPEFLTYFQNEAQLEKSRLLSDRFSAERPKGSFSTLEIQRTEQGDSAMYLCASSTPGQGKGKTEAFFGQGTRLTVV.

The chain combines TRBV15 with TRBJ1-2; 7 nucleotides agree with TRBD1. The ends lost 4 bases at V and 6 bases at J; junction bases unmatched: 5. The germline V gene has CDR1 LNHNV and CDR2 YYDKDF (reference sequence). The CDR3 contains 13 residues. The CDR3 sequence is CATSTYTGDGYTF. CDR3 nucleotide sequence: TGTGCCACCAGCACTTACACAGGGGATGGCTACACCTTC.

This clone was seen just once. The chain carries TRBV7-2 and TRBJ2-7; tentatively, D is TRBD2 (5 bases). The V end lost 7 bases, the J end lost 0 bases, and 10 bases lay between the germline ends. This CDR3 contains 13 residues. CDR1 and CDR2 from the germline V gene are SGHTA and FQGNSA. For the CDR3, the DNA is TGTGCCAGCACGCCCGGGAACTCCTACGAGCAGTACTTC. Translated: CASTPGNSYEQYF. The variable domain in full, completed from reference TRBV7-2 and TRBJ2-7, reads GAGVSQSPSNKVTEKGKDVELRCDPISGHTALYWYRQSLGQGLEFLIYFQGNSAPDKSGLPSDRFSAERTGGSVSTLTIQRTQQEDSAVYLCASTPGNSYEQYFGPGTRLTVT.

The chain combines TRBV7-9 with TRBJ2-1; 10 bases match TRBD2. The CDR3 sequence is 16 residues long. Germline V CDR1 and CDR2: SEHNR, FQNEAQ (reference sequence). Trimming at V came to 5 bases and at J to 2 bases, leaving 6 bases not matched to a gene. The CDR3 DNA reads TGTGCCAGCAGCGCGACGACTAGCGGGCCCTACAATGAGCAGTTCTTC. Its protein is CASSATTSGPYNEQFF.

The gene calls are TRBV7-9 and TRBJ2-5; tentatively, D is TRBD2 (6 bases). The DNA end favors TRBJ2-7, so the J call may be wrong. This CDR3 has 16 amino acids. The germline V gene has CDR1 SEHNR and CDR2 FQNEAQ (reference sequence). CDR3 in DNA: TGTGCCAGCAGCGAGAGGTGGAGGGGAGGCTCCTACGAGCAGTACTTC. It yields the protein CASSERWRGGSYEQYF.

The V gene is TRBV4-1, the J gene TRBJ1-4, with 7 positions matching TRBD1. The V segment lost 0 bases and the J segment 4 bases; nucleotides outside the gene matches: 5. From germline, CDR1 is MGHRA and CDR2 YSYEKL. The CDR3 covers 16 residues. This CDR3 is CASSQDGNRGNEKLFF. The CDR3 DNA reads as TGCGCCAGCAGCCAAGATGGGAACAGGGGTAATGAAAAACTGTTTTTT.

This chain links TRBV6-1 with TRBJ2-3; TRBD2 might be the D (7 bases). This CDR3 contains 15 residues. Germline loops: CDR1 MNHNS, CDR2 SASEGT. V lost 7 bases and J 1 base, leaving 15 bases between the germline ends. CDR3 sequence reads: CASISGGQGTDTQYF. In DNA, the CDR3 is TGTGCCAGCATTTCCGGGGGGCAAGGCACAGATACGCAGTATTTT.

In its sample, this clone was seen many times. V and J are TRBV5-1 and TRBJ1-4; TRBD1 aligns across 8 bases. The germline CDR1 and CDR2 sequences are SGHRS and YFSETQ. The CDR3 loop spans 14 amino acids. With 4 bases clipped from V and 7 bases from J, the junction kept 6 bases outside the gene matches. CDR3 nucleotides: TGCGCCAGCAGCGGAGGACAGGGTGTTGAAAAACTGTTTTTT. Its translation: CASSGGQGVEKLFF.

The rearrangement uses TRBV6-5 and TRBJ2-2, with a possible D match to TRBD1 (6 bases). From germline, CDR1 is MNHEY and CDR2 SVGAGI. The CDR3 has 14 amino acids. The germline V and J ends were trimmed by 5 bases and 6 bases, with 13 bases remaining between them. For the CDR3, the DNA is TGTGCCAGCAGTAGGACAGTTAACGCCGGGGAGCTGTTTTTT. As protein: CASSRTVNAGELFF.

This chain links TRBV5-6 with TRBJ2-7; tentative D call: TRBD1 (6 bases). This CDR3 spans 12 amino acids. Germline V CDR1 and CDR2: SGHDT, YYEEEE. With 4 bases removed from V and 7 bases from J, the gap between germline ends came to 12 bases. The CDR3 region is CASSPTGQEQYF. For the CDR3, the DNA is TGTGCCAGCAGCCCGACGGGACAAGAGCAGTACTTC.